This T cell receptor beta chain derives from a study of T cell responses to AZD1222 COVID-19 vaccine. Broader study findings: Clonal diversity was possibly underestimated, and the donors were mostly white British, with more females.

A word on this clone: The antigen remains undetermined.

Using immunoSEQ multiplex PCR, the repertoire was profiled, and TCRdb retains in-frame clones only, with some absent. The sample includes about 170,000 clones, roughly 92% of them seen just once. CDR1 SGDLS and CDR2 YYNGEE come from the germline V gene. This CDR3 spans 13 amino acids. J lost 10 bases, V lost 3 bases, and 3 bases had no gene match. The chain employs TRBV9 and TRBJ1-6, with 8 bases lining up with TRBD1. This clonotype originated in an adult in good health. This specimen was peripheral blood, taken on day 0 of AZD1222 vaccination. DNA for the CDR3: TGTGCCAGCAGCGGAGACAGGGGCTCACCCCTCCACTTT. It translates to CASSGDRGSPLHF.